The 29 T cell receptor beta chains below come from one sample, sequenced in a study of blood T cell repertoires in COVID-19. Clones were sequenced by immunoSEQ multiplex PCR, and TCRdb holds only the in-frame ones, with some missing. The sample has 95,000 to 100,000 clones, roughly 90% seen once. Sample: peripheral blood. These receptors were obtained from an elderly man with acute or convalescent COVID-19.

CDR3 in amino acids: CASSSGTVAIYEQYF. Written as DNA, the CDR3 is TGTGCCAGCAGCTCGGGGACAGTTGCTATCTACGAGCAGTACTTC. This chain uses TRBV7-9 with TRBJ2-7; 7 bases align to TRBD1. The V gene's germline CDR1 is SEHNR and CDR2 FQNEAQ (reference sequence). The CDR3 has 15 residues. J lost 3 bases, V lost 4 bases, and 9 bases had no gene match.

CDR3 coding DNA: TGTGCCAGCAGTAGCGACAGAAATAGCAATCAGCCCCAGCATTTT. Translating it yields CASSSDRNSNQPQHF. The gene calls are TRBV2 and TRBJ1-5, with D perhaps TRBD1 (5 bases). The germline V gene has CDR1 SNHLY and CDR2 FYNNEI. The CDR3 length is 15 residues. The V end was cut by 5 bases, the J end by 0 bases, with 11 bases between.

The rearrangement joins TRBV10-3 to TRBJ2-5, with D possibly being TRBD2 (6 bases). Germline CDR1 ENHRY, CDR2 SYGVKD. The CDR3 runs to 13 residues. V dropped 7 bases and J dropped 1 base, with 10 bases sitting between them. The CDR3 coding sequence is TGTGCCATCACCGGGACTCCCCAAGAGACCCAGTACTTC. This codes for CAITGTPQETQYF.

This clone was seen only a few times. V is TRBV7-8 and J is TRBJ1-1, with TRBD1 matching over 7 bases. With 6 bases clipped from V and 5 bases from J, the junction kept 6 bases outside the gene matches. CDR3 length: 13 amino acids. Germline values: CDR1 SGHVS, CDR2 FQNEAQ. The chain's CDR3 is CASSAGGWTEAFF. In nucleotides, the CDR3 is TGTGCCAGCAGTGCAGGGGGGTGGACTGAAGCTTTCTTT.

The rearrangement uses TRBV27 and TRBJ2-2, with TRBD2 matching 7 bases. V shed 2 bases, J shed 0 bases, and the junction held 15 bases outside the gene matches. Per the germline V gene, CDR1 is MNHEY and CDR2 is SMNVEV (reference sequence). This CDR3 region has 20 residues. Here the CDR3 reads CASSLRGWVASGPNTGELFF. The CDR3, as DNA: TGTGCCAGCAGTTTACGCGGGTGGGTGGCTAGCGGACCGAACACCGGGGAGCTGTTTTTT.

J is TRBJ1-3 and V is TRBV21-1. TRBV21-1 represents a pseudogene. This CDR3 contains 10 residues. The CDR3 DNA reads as TGTGGGGACTACGGAAACACCATATATTTT. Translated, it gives CGDYGNTIYF.

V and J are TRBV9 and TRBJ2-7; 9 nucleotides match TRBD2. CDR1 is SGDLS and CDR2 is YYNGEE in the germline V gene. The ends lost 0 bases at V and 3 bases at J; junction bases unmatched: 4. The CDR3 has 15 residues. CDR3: CASSVGGSGSYEQYF. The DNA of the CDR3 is TGTGCCAGCAGCGTAGGGGGTAGCGGGAGCTACGAGCAGTACTTC.

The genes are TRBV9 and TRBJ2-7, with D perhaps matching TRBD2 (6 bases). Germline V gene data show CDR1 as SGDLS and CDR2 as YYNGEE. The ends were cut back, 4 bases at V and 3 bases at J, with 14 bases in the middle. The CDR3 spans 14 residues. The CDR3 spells CASSPEAGGYEQYF. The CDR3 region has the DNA TGTGCCAGCAGCCCCGAGGCCGGGGGCTACGAGCAGTACTTC.

In DNA form, the CDR3 reads TGTGCCAGCAGCTTATCGAGGACTAATAGCAATCAGCCCCAGCATTTT. This translates into CASSLSRTNSNQPQHF. The chain is built from TRBV7-2 and TRBJ1-5, with D hard to call. This CDR3 has 16 amino acids. V lost 2 bases and J 0 bases, leaving 11 bases between the germline ends. Germline V gene data show CDR1 as SGHTA and CDR2 as FQGNSA.

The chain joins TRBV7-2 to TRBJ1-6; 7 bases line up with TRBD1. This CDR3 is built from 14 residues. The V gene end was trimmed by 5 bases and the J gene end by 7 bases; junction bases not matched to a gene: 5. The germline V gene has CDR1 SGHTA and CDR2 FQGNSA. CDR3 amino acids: CASSLGTVNSPLHF. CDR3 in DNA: TGTGCCAGCAGCCTCGGGACAGTGAATTCACCCCTCCACTTT.

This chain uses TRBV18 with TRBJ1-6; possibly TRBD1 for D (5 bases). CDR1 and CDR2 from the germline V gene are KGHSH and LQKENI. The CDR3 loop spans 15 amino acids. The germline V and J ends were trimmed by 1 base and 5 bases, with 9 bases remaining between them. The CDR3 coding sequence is TGTGCCAGCTCACCACTTACAGGCAATAATTCACCCCTCCACTTT. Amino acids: CASSPLTGNNSPLHF.

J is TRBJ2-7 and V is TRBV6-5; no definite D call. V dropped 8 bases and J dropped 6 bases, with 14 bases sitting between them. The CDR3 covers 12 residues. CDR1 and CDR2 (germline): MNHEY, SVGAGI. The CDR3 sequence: CASARSPSEQYF. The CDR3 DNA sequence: TGTGCCAGCGCGAGGAGCCCCTCCGAGCAGTACTTC.

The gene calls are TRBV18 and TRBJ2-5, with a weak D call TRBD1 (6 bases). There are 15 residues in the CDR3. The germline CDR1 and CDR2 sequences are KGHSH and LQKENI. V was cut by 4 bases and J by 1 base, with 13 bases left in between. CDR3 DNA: TGTGCCAGCTCACAACTTTTGGACAGCCAAGAGACCCAGTACTTC. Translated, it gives CASSQLLDSQETQYF.

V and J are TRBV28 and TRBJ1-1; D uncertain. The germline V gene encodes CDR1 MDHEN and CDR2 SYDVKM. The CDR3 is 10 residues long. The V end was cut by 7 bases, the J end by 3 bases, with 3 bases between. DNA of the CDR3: TGTGCCAGCACGGACACTGAAGCTTTCTTT. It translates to CASTDTEAFF.

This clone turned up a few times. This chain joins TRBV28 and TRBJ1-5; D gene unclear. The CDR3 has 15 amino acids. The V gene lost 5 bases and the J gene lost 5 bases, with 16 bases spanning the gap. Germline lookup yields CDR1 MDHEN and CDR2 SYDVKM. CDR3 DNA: TGTGCCAGCAGTCAGGCCCTTAGCGGGGATCAGCCCCAGCATTTT. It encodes CASSQALSGDQPQHF.

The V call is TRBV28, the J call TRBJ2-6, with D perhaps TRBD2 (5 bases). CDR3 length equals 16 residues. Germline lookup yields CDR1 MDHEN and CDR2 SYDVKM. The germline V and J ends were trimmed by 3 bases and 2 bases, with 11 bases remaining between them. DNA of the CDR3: TGTGCCAGCAGTTTTATCGCGGGTCCTGGGGCCAACGTCCTGACTTTC. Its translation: CASSFIAGPGANVLTF.

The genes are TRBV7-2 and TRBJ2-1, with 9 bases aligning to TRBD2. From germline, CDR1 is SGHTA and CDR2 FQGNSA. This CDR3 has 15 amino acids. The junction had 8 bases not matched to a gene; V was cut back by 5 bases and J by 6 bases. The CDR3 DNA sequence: TGTGCCAGCAGCCCGCAAGCGGGAGGTCTCAATGAGCAGTTCTTC. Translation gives CASSPQAGGLNEQFF.

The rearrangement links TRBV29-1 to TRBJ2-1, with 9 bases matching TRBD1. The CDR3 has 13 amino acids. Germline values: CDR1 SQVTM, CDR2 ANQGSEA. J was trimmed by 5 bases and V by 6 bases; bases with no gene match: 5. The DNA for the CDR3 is TGCAGCGTCCAAGGACAGGGGAACAATGAGCAGTTCTTC. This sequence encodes CSVQGQGNNEQFF.

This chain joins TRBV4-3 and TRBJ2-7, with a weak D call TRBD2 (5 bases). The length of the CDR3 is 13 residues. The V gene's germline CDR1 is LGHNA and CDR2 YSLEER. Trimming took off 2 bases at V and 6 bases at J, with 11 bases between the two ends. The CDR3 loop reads CASSQSSGGEQYF. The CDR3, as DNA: TGCGCCAGCAGCCAATCTTCAGGAGGCGAGCAGTACTTC.

The CDR3 nucleotides read TGCGCCAGCAGCCAACTCACAGGGGAGGCTAATGAAAAACTGTTTTTT. Translating it yields CASSQLTGEANEKLFF. The V and J genes are TRBV4-3 and TRBJ1-4; TRBD1 matches 7 bases. The trim removed 2 bases at V and 3 bases at J, leaving 6 bases unmatched. This CDR3 comprises 16 residues. CDR1 is LGHNA, CDR2 YSLEER, per germline.

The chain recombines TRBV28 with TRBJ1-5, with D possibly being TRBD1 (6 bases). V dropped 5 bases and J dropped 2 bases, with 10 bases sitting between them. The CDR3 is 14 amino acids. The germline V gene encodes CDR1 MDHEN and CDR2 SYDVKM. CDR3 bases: TGTGCCAGCAGTCCCTGGACAGGCAATCAGCCCCAGCATTTT. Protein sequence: CASSPWTGNQPQHF.

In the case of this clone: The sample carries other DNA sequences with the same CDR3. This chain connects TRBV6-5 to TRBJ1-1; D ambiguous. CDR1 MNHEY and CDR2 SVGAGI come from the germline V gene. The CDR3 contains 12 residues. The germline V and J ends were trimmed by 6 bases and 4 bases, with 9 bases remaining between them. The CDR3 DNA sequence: TGTGCCAGCAGCCGGGGAGGCACTGAAGCTTTCTTT. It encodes CASSRGGTEAFF.

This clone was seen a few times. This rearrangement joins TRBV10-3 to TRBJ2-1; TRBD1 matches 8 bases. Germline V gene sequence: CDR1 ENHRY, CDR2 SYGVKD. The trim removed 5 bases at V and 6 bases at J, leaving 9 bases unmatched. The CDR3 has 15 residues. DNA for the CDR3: TGTGCCATCAGTTGGGACAGGAAGGGGCCCAATGAGCAGTTCTTC. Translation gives CAISWDRKGPNEQFF.

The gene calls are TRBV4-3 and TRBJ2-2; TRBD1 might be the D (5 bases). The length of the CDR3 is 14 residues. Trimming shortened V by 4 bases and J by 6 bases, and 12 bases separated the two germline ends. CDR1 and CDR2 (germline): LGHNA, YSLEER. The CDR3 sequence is CASSPLVGAGELFF. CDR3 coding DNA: TGCGCCAGCAGCCCCTTAGTAGGGGCCGGGGAGCTGTTTTTT.

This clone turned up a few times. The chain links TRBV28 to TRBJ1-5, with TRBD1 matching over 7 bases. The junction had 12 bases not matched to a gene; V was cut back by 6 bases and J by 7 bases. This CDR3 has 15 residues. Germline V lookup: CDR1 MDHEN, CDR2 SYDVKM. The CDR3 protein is CASRTLDRDRQPQHF. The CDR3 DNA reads TGTGCCAGCAGAACCCTCGACAGGGATAGACAGCCCCAGCATTTT.

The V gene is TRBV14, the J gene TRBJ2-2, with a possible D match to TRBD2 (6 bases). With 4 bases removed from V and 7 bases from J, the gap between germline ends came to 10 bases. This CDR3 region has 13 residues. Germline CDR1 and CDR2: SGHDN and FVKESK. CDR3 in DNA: TGTGCCAGCAGCCCAAGACTAGTCGGGGAGCTGTTTTTT. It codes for CASSPRLVGELFF.

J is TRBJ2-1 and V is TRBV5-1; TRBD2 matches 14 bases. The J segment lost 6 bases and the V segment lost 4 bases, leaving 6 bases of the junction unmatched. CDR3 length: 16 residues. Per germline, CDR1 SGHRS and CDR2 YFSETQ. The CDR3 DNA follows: TGCGCCAGCAGCGCGGGACTAGCGGGAGAGGTCAATGAGCAGTTCTTC. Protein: CASSAGLAGEVNEQFF.

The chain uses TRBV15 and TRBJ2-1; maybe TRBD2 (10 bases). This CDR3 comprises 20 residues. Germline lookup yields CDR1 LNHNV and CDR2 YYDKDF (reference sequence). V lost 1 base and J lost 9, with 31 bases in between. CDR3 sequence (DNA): TGTGCCACCAGCAGAGTATGGGGGACAGGGAGCGGGAGGGCCAACAGTGAGCAGTTCTTC. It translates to CATSRVWGTGSGRANSEQFF.

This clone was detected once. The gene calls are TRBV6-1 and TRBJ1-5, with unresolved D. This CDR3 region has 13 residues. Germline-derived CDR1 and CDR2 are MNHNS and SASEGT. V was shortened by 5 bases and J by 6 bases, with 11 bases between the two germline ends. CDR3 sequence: CASSFPLGQPQHF. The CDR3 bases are TGTGCCAGCAGTTTCCCCCTCGGTCAGCCCCAGCATTTT.